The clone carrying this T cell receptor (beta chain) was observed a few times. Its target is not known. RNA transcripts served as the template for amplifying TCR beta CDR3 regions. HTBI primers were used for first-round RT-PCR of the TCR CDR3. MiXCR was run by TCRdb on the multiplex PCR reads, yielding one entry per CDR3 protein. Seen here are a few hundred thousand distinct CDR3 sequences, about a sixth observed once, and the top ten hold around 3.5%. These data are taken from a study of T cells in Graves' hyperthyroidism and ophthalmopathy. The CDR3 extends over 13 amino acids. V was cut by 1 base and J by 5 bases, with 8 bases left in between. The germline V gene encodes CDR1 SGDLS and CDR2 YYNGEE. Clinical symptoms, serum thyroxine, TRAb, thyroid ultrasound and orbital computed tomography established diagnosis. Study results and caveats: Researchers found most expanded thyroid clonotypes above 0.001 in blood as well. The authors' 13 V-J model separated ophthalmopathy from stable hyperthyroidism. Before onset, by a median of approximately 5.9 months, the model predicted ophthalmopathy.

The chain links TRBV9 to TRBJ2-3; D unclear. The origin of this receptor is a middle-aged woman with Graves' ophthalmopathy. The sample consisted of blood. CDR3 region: CASSVFGEDTQYF. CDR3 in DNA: TGTGCCAGCAGCGTATTTGGCGAAGATACGCAGTATTTT.